The rows below give T cell receptor beta chains drawn from one sample of a study of control samples from healthy donors and cancer patients. This table comes from immunoSEQ multiplex PCR, and its TCRdb copy is limited to in-frame clones, with some not included. The table has 80,000 to 100,000 clones, 88% seen once; the top ten hold roughly 13%. The sequencing sample was made of blood. The origin of the receptors is a man aged 25-40 years in good health. The CDR3 runs from the conserved cysteine through the conserved F or W. D genes are given only for firm matches. Clone size appears in some rows only: once, few, many, or a class for an expanded clone.

CASSSRTEYTDTQYF,TGTGCCAGCAGCTCACGGACAGAATACACAGATACGCAGTATTTT,TRBV9,TRBJ2-3,NA,NA
CASSSGQGNYGYTF,TGTGCCAGCAGCTCGGGACAGGGCAACTATGGCTACACCTTC,TRBV7-9,TRBJ1-2,NA,TRBD1
CASSLVSDEAFF,TGCGCCAGCAGCTTGGTGTCGGATGAAGCTTTCTTT,TRBV5-1,TRBJ1-1,NA,NA
CASSPRRREKTYEQYF,TGCGCCAGCAGCCCTCGCCGGCGGGAGAAGACCTACGAGCAGTACTTC,TRBV5-1,TRBJ2-7,NA,TRBD2
CSVEGTPEGQETQYF,TGCAGCGTTGAGGGGACTCCCGAGGGGCAAGAGACCCAGTACTTC,TRBV29-1,TRBJ2-5,NA,NA
CASSSMPGSNNEQFF,TGTGCCAGCAGCTCAATGCCCGGGAGCAACAATGAGCAGTTCTTC,TRBV7-2,TRBJ2-1,NA,NA
CAFPEHTGELFF,TGTGCCTTCCCTGAGCACACCGGGGAGCTGTTTTTT,TRBV30,TRBJ2-2,NA,NA
CASGTSGHTDTQYF,TGTGCCAGCGGAACTAGCGGCCATACAGATACGCAGTATTTT,TRBV28,TRBJ2-3,NA,TRBD2
CAWTRLGNEQFF,TGTGCCTGGACACGATTGGGCAATGAGCAGTTCTTC,TRBV30,TRBJ2-1,NA,NA
CASSLPTGTNTGELFF,TGTGCCAGCAGCCTACCCACAGGGACCAACACCGGGGAGCTGTTTTTT,TRBV5-5,TRBJ2-2,few,NA
CASSFFSPNEQFF,TGCGCCAGCAGCTTCTTTAGCCCCAATGAGCAGTTCTTC,TRBV5-1,TRBJ2-1,NA,NA
CASSQQGVYGYTF,TGTGCCAGCAGCCAACAGGGGGTCTATGGCTACACCTTC,TRBV3-1/TRBV3-2,TRBJ1-2,few,TRBD1
CASREYRGGSDTQYF,TGTGCCAGCAGGGAATACAGGGGCGGGTCAGATACGCAGTATTTT,TRBV27,TRBJ2-3,NA,TRBD1
CASSDLTTGKVYEQYF,TGTGCCAGCAGTGATCTAACAACAGGGAAGGTATACGAGCAGTACTTC,TRBV25-1,TRBJ2-7,NA,NA
CASRSPRHGSSGANVLTF,TGTGCAAGTCGCTCTCCAAGACACGGGAGCTCTGGGGCCAACGTCCTGACTTTC,TRBV12-2,TRBJ2-6,NA,NA
CASSPWWGTSEELFF,TGCGCCAGCAGCCCGTGGTGGGGGACAAGCGAGGAGCTGTTTTTT,TRBV5-1,TRBJ2-2,NA,NA